This record covers a single T cell receptor beta chain. This clone was recorded a few times. Its specific antigen is unknown. The record has no base qualities; no much larger clone is one base away. This sample stems from a study of beta chain features in type 1 diabetes (dated by TCRdb to 2016 to 2019). Background for the entire study: Patients and healthy donors did not differ in mean age, gender distribution, total cell number or subset yield. A total of roughly 98,000,000 sorted cells were examined across all samples, and a strong correlation was observed between cell number per subset and RNA yield. In the study, recently diagnosed type 1 diabetes patients and matched healthy donors were compared on the TCRB repertoires of their sorted circulating CD4+ T cell subsets. Regulatory and stem cell-like memory subsets were isolated from only 8 patients and roughly 8 healthy donors, whereas naive and central memory subsets came from all 28 donors.

Overall study outcomes, separate from this receptor: Only small numbers of individuals were included in the HLA sub-analyses, which left unresolved whether HLA type had any influence on TCRB rearrangement. At VDJ recombination sites, type 1 diabetes patients had fewer insertions and more deleted nucleotides, which implies abnormalities in thymic rearrangement. A moderate but significant shortening of TCRB CDR3 length was observed in type 1 diabetes patients in all four CD4+ subsets. Shorter templates might be favored by PCR, yet because patient and control samples were amplified and corrected together, any such skew would affect both groups equally. Because cDNA rather than genomic DNA was sequenced, highly expressing activated cells could have been over-represented, although no difference in activation and CD3 levels was found between groups. The naive, central memory and regulatory TCRB repertoires appeared to resemble one another more closely among patients than among healthy donors.

Each donor gave one peripheral blood draw, around 0.12 L on average, collected into heparinised tubes. A BD FACSAria II was used to sort naive, central memory, regulatory and stem cell-like memory CD4+ T cells with a panel that included CD45RO, CCR7, CD25, CD127, CD95 and CD27. Every sorted population had a purity above 95%. PBMCs were separated immediately by Lymphoprep density gradient centrifugation and were stained directly, without being cultured. So that batch effects would be minimized, each experiment stained and sorted samples in pairs, pairing one healthy donor with one patient. All of the isolated RNA was reverse transcribed with the High Capacity cDNA Reverse Transcription Kit, so expressed TCRB transcripts were sequenced. Deep immunoSEQ sequencing was performed on naive, central memory and regulatory T cell samples, with an average of roughly 3.5 million total reads per sample. Sorted cells were lysed in RLT buffer, and RNA was extracted using DNase-treated RNeasy Micro or Mini kits according to cell number. To prevent cross-contamination, every cell subset was processed on its own, while patient and healthy donor samples were processed together. The immunoSEQ multiplex PCR was used to amplify TCRB sequences from cDNA, generating 87-bp fragments that spanned the CDR3 region. Sequencing of the amplicons was performed on the Illumina HiSeq platform. The authors' analysis ran thus. Synthetic template baselines were used to correct PCR bias computationally, reads within Hamming distance 2 were collapsed together, and singletons that could not be merged were discarded. Reads were aligned to IMGT to assign V, D and J genes, CDR3 length, and insertions or deletions at six rearrangement sites. Within each subset, clonotype counts were normalized to sorted cell number, after which true diversity and Gini coefficients were computed with the tcR R package. Repertoire sharing was quantified using the overlap coefficient calculated on TCRB nucleotide sequences. Out-of-frame TCRB sequences from naive cells were analyzed to stand in for the pre-selection repertoire. The table was pulled from immuneACCESS by TCRdb, which kept in-frame rearrangements only. Such tables lose some clones; where checked, under half of the loss comes from unresolved V genes, and the rest has no known cause. The V and J calls and clone size are taken from that table; D and trimming were inferred from the DNA. The sample includes hundreds of thousands of clones, with 9.6% observed a single time. The top ten hold around 0.037% of the sample.

The germline V gene gives CDR1 as ENHRY and CDR2 as SYGVKD. From the cysteine up to the phenylalanine, the CDR3 has a length of 13 residues. This entry keeps only the CDR3 DNA: 39 bases, framed from base 1. V is trimmed back by 6 bases and J by 4 bases, and the junction contains 1 base that no gene match accounts for. The receptor was derived from a woman under 30 in good health. The chain joins TRBV10-3 to TRBJ2-7; the junction holds 12 bases that match TRBD1. Sequencing was carried out using naive CD4+ T cells from blood. Sample cell subset or site, as interpreted from the label and publication: true naive CD4+ T cells. The bases read TGTGCCATCAGGGGACAGGGGGCATACGAGCAGTACTTC. It codes for CAIRGQGAYEQYF.